The clone carrying this T cell receptor (beta chain) was recorded once. Participant ages covered 18 to 89 years across 20 to 25 US areas. Which cohort a participant joined came from the clinical history participants gave. Exposed participants came across a COVID-19 case within 2 weeks before study entry. This sample is part of a study of blood T cell repertoires in COVID-19. Profiling relied on immunoSEQ multiplex PCR, and the TCRdb table lists in-frame clones only, not all of them. The repertoire has roughly 190,000 clones, about four fifths of them found once; the top ten carry under 4%. This receptor was taken from a woman in her 30s who had been exposed to COVID-19. The sequenced sample was PBMCs or T cells enriched from blood (not recorded which).

CDR3 region: CASSFPGTGVYSYTF. CDR3 nucleotides: TGTGCCAGCAGCTTTCCCGGGACAGGAGTATATAGCTACACCTTC. This chain uses TRBV7-2 with TRBJ1-2; 8 bases match TRBD1. This CDR3 is 15 amino acids long. V shed 3 bases and J 9 bases; nucleotides not matched to a gene: 12. In germline, CDR1 is SGHTA, CDR2 FQGNSA.